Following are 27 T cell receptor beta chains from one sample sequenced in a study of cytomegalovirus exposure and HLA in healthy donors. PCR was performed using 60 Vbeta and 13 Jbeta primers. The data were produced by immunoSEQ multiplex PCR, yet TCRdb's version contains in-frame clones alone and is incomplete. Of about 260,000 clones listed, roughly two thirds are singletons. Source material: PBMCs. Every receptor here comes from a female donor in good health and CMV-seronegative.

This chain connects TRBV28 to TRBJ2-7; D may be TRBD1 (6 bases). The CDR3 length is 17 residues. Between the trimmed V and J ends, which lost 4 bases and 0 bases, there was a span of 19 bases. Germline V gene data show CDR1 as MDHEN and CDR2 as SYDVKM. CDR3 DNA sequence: TGTGCCAGCAGTTCCCCGCCCGGACAGCTCTACTCCTACGAGCAGTACTTC. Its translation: CASSSPPGQLYSYEQYF.

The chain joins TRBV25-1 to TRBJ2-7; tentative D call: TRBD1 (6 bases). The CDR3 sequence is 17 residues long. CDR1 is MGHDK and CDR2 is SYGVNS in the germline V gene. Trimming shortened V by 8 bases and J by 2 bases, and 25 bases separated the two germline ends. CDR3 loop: CASPTEVRQDLTYEQYF. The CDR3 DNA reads TGTGCCAGCCCTACCGAGGTCCGACAGGACTTGACCTACGAGCAGTACTTC.

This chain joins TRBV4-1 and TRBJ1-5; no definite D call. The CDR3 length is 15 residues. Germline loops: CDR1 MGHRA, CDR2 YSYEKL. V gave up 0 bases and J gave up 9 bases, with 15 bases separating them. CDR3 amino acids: CASSQEAAGVRPQHF. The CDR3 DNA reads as TGCGCCAGCAGCCAAGAAGCGGCAGGTGTTCGGCCCCAGCATTTT.

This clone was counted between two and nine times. This CDR3 is CASSLGTGLTPLQETQYF. CDR3 sequence (DNA): TGTGCCAGCAGTTTAGGGACAGGGCTAACGCCTCTTCAAGAGACCCAGTACTTC. This chain uses TRBV28 with TRBJ2-5; 9 bases fit TRBD1. Germline CDR1 is MDHEN and CDR2 is SYDVKM. The CDR3 is made up of 18 amino acids. Trimming cost V 2 bases and J 2 bases; bases outside gene matches: 12.

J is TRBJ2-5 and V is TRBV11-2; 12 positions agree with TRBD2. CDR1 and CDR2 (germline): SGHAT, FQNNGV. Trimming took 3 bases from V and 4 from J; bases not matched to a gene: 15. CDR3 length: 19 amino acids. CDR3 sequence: CASSFGGLAGGGGTETQYF. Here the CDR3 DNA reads TGTGCCAGCAGCTTTGGGGGACTAGCGGGTGGAGGGGGTACAGAGACCCAGTACTTC. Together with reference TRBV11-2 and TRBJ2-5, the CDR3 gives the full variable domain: EAGVAQSPRYKIIEKRQSVAFWCNPISGHATLYWYQQILGQGPKLLIQFQNNGVVDDSQLPKDRFSAERLKGVDSTLKIQPAKLEDSAVYLCASSFGGLAGGGGTETQYFGPGTRLLVL.

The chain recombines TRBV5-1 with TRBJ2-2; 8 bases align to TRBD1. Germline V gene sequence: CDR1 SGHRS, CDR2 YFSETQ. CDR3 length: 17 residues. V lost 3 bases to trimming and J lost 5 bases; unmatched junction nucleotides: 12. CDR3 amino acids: CASSSAGTGYPTGELFF. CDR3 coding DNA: TGCGCCAGCAGCTCCGCGGGGACAGGTTACCCAACCGGGGAGCTGTTTTTT.

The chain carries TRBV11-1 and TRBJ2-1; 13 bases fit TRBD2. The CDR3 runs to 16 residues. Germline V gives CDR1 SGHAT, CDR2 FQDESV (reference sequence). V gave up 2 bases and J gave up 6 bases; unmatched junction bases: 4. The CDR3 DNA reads TGTGCCAGCAGCTTACTGAGACTAGCGGGAGGCAATGAGCAGTTCTTC. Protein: CASSLLRLAGGNEQFF.

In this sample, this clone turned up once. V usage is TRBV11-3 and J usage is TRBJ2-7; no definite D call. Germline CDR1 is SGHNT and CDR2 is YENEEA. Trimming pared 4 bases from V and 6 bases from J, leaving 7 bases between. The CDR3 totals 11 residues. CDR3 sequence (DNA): TGTGCCAGCAGCTCCTTATCCGAGCAGTACTTC. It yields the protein CASSSLSEQYF.

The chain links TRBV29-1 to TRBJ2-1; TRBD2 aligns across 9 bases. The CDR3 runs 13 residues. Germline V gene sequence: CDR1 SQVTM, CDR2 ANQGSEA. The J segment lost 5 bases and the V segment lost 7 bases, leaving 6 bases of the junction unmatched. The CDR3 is CSARLAADNEQFF. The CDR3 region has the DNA TGCAGCGCCCGACTAGCGGCAGACAATGAGCAGTTCTTC.

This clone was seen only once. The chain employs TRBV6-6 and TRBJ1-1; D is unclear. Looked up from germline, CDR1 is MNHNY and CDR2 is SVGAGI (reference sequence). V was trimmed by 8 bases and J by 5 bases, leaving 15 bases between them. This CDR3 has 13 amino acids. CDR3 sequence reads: CASERVPGTEAFF. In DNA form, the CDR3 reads TGTGCCAGCGAACGGGTCCCGGGAACTGAAGCTTTCTTT.

CDR3 coding DNA: TGTGCCAGCAGTGCACAGCCACTAGCGGGTGGGGTTTACAATGAGCAGTTCTTC. It yields the protein CASSAQPLAGGVYNEQFF. This rearrangement joins TRBV6-1 to TRBJ2-1; 9 bases align to TRBD2. The CDR3 runs to 18 residues. Germline V gene data show CDR1 as MNHNS and CDR2 as SASEGT. V shed 4 bases and J 4 bases; nucleotides not matched to a gene: 14.

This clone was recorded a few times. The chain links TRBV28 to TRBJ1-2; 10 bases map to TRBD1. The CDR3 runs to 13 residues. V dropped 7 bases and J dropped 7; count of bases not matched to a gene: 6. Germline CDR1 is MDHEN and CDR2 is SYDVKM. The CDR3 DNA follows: TGTGCCAGCATTGACAGGGGGCTCGTTGGCTACACCTTC. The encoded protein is CASIDRGLVGYTF.

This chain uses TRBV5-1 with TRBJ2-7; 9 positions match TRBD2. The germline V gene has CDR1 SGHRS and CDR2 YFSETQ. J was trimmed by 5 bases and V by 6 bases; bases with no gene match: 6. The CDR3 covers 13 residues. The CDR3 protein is CASNTAGGNEQYF. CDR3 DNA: TGCGCCAGCAATACAGCGGGAGGCAACGAGCAGTACTTC.

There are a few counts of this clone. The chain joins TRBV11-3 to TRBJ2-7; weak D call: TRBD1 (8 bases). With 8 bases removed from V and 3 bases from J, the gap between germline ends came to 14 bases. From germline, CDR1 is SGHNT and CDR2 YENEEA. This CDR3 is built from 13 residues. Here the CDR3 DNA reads TGTGCCAGCGGGTACAGGGGGGGCTACGAGCAGTACTTC. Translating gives CASGYRGGYEQYF.

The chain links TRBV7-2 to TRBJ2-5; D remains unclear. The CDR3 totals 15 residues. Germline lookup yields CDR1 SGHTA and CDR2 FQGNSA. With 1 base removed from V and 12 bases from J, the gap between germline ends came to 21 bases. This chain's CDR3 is CASSLDGIEARSKYF. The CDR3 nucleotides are TGTGCCAGCAGCTTAGATGGAATTGAGGCTCGAAGTAAGTACTTC.

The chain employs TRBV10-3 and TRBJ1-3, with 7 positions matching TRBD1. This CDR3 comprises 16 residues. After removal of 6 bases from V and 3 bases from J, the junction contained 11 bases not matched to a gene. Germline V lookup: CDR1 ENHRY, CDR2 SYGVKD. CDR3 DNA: TGTGCCATCAGCCCGTCCCGGGACAGAAATGGAAACACCATATATTTT. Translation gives CAISPSRDRNGNTIYF.

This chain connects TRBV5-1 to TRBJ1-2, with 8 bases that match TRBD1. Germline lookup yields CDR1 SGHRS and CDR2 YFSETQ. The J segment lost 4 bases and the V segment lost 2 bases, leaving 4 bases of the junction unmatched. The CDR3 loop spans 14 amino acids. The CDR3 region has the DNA TGCGCCAGCAGCTTCTCCGGACAGGGCTATGGCTACACCTTC. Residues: CASSFSGQGYGYTF.

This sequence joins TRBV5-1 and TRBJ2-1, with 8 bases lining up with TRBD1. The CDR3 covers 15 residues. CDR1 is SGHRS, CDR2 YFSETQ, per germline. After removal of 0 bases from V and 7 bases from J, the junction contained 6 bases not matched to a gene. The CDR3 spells CASSLAGQGQNEQFF. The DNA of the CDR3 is TGCGCCAGCAGCTTGGCAGGACAGGGTCAGAATGAGCAGTTCTTC. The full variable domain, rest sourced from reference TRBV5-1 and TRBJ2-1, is KAGVTQTPRYLIKTRGQQVTLSCSPISGHRSVSWYQQTPGQGLQFLFEYFSETQRNKGNFPGRFSGRQFSNSRSEMNVSTLELGDSALYLCASSLAGQGQNEQFFGPGTRLTVL.

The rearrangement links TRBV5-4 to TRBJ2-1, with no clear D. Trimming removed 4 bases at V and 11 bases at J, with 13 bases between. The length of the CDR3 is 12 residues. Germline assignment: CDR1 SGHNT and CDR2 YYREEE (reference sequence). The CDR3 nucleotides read TGTGCCAGCAGCCCTACGGCGGATAAGCAGTTCTTC. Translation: CASSPTADKQFF.

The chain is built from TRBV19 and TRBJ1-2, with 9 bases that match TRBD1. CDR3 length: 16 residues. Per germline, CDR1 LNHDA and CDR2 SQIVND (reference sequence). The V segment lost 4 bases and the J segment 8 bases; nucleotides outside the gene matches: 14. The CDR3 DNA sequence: TGTGCCAGTAGTACCCCCCGGACAGGGGACTCCTGGGGCTACACCTTC. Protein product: CASSTPRTGDSWGYTF.

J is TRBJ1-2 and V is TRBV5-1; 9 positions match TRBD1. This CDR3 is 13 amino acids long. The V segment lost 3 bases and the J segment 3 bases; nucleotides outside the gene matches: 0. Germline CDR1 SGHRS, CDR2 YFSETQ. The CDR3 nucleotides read TGCGCCAGCAGCTGGACAGGGGACTATGGCTACACCTTC. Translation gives CASSWTGDYGYTF.

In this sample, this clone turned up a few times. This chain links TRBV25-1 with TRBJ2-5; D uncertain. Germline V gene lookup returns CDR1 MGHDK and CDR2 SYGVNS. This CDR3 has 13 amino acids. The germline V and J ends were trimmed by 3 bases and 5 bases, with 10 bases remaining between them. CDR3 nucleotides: TGTGCCAGCAGTGAGGCAAACGGGGAGACCCAGTACTTC. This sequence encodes CASSEANGETQYF.

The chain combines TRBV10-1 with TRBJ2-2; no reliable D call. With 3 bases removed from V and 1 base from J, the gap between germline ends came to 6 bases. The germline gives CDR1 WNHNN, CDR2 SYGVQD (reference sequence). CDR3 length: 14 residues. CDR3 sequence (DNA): TGCGCCAGCAGTGAAAGGAGGAACACCGGGGAGCTGTTTTTT. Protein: CASSERRNTGELFF.

As DNA, the CDR3 is TGTGCCAGCAGCTCCGGGGGGCGAAACACCATATATTTT. Protein: CASSSGGRNTIYF. The V and J genes are TRBV7-2 and TRBJ1-3; a possible D gene is TRBD1 (6 bases). This CDR3 has 13 amino acids. V gave up 4 bases and J gave up 5 bases, with 9 bases separating them. Germline V gene lookup returns CDR1 SGHTA and CDR2 FQGNSA. The full variable domain, rest sourced from reference TRBV7-2 and TRBJ1-3, is GAGVSQSPSNKVTEKGKDVELRCDPISGHTALYWYRQSLGQGLEFLIYFQGNSAPDKSGLPSDRFSAERTGGSVSTLTIQRTQQEDSAVYLCASSSGGRNTIYFGEGSWLTVV.

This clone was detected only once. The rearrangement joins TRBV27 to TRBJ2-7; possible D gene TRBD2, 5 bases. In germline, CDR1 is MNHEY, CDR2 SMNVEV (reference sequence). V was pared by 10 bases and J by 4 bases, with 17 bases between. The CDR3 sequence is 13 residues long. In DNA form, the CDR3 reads TGTGCCACCTCCCCGGGCGGAGGTTACGAGCAGTACTTC. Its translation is CATSPGGGYEQYF.

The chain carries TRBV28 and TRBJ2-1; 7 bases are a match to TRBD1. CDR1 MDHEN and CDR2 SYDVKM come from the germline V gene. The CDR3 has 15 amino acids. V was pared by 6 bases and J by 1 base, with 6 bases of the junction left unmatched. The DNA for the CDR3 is TGTGCCAGCAGCCAAGGGGGCCTATCCTACAATGAGCAGTTCTTC. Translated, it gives CASSQGGLSYNEQFF.

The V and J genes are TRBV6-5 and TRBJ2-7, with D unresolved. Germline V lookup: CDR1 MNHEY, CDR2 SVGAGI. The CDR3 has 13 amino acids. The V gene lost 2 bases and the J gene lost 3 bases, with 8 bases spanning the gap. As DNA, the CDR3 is TGTGCCAGCAGTTACCCCCCCCACTACGAGCAGTACTTC. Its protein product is CASSYPPHYEQYF.